These 30 T cell receptor beta chains originate from one sample sequenced in a study of regulatory T cells in long-lasting Graves disease. Arm-PCR of CDR3 regions and iRepertoire HTBI primers were the basis on which TCR beta libraries were built. TCRdb itself ran the multiplex PCR reads through MiXCR, one entry per CDR3 protein. In the table there are about 430,000 distinct CDR3 sequences, 15% of which are singletons. Time point given: newly diagnosed GD, antithyroid drugs for less than 3 months. Following extraction of RNA from PBMCs, that RNA was used to make the TCR library. This same sample was also part of a study on T cells in Graves' hyperthyroidism and ophthalmopathy.

Specimen: peripheral blood mononuclear cells (PBMCs), collected at new diagnosis, from a patient treated with antithyroid drugs. Receptor source: a middle-aged woman with Graves disease.

V is TRBV7-2 and J is TRBJ2-5, with D possibly matching TRBD2 (7 bases). CDR3 length equals 15 residues. The germline V and J ends were trimmed by 3 bases and 2 bases, with 13 bases remaining between them. CDR1 SGHTA and CDR2 FQGNSA come from the germline V gene. CDR3 bases: TGTGCCAGCAGCTTGCCGGGGGGCTTACAAGAGACCCAGTACTTC. It specifies CASSLPGGLQETQYF.

This clonotype was picked up many times. The chain has TRBV11-2 and TRBJ1-2; 7 positions match TRBD1. V was pared by 7 bases and J by 5 bases, with 13 bases of the junction left unmatched. CDR3 length: 15 amino acids. CDR1 is SGHAT and CDR2 is FQNNGV in the germline V gene. The CDR3: CASTPRRDSLYGYTF. CDR3 DNA: TGTGCCAGCACCCCCCGGCGGGACAGTTTATATGGCTACACCTTC.

V and J are TRBV2 and TRBJ1-1; D gene uncertain. Deletions cut 4 bases from V and 0 bases from J, with 12 bases between. The germline CDR1 and CDR2 sequences are SNHLY and FYNNEI. The CDR3 length is 15 residues. The CDR3 is CASSAMSALNTEAFF. Written as DNA, the CDR3 is TGTGCCAGCAGTGCGATGTCAGCCTTGAACACTGAAGCTTTCTTT.

Notes on this clonotype: This sequence may be a read error, since a much larger clone differs from it by one base. The chain links TRBV12-3 or TRBV12-4 to TRBJ2-3; 13 nucleotides line up with TRBD2. This CDR3 region has 19 residues. The CDR3 loop reads CAGSFPGLAGEGSTDTQYF. The DNA of the CDR3 is TGTGCCGGCAGTTTCCCAGGACTAGCGGGAGAGGGTAGCACAGATACGCAGTATTTT.

This clonotype has a handful of counts. The V gene is TRBV19, the J gene TRBJ2-7; 8 nucleotides match TRBD1. This CDR3 spans 13 amino acids. CDR1 is LNHDA and CDR2 is SQIVND in the germline V gene (reference sequence). J gave up 2 bases and V 6 bases, and 3 bases lay outside the gene matches. CDR3 in DNA: TGTGCCAGTAGGAGCAGGGGGCCCTACGAGCAGTACTTC. Amino acid sequence: CASRSRGPYEQYF.

The rearrangement joins TRBV29-1 to TRBJ2-7, with 8 bases aligning to TRBD1. Germline CDR1 is SQVTM and CDR2 is ANQGSEA. CDR3 size: 13 residues. J gave up 1 base and V 3 bases, and 2 bases lay outside the gene matches. In DNA form, the CDR3 reads TGCAGCGTTGAGACAGGGGATTCCTACGAGCAGTACTTC. It translates to CSVETGDSYEQYF.

This clonotype was detected ten times or more. The rearrangement joins TRBV11-3 to TRBJ2-1, with TRBD1 as a possible D gene (5 bases). Gene TRBJ2-5 matches the end of the DNA better, so the J call may be wrong. The CDR3 sequence is 14 residues long. Germline CDR1 is SGHNT and CDR2 is YENEEA. CDR3 coding DNA: TGTGCCAGCAGCTTAGTGGTAGGGGAAGAGACCCAGTACTTC. Protein product: CASSLVVGEETQYF.

The V and J genes are TRBV4-3 and TRBJ2-1, with D tentatively TRBD2 (6 bases). CDR1 and CDR2 from the germline V gene are LGHNA and YSLEER. V lost 0 bases and J 10 bases, leaving 7 bases between the germline ends. This CDR3 is built from 12 residues. As DNA, the CDR3 is TGCGCCAGCAGCCAAGACGGAGGGGAGCAGTTCTTC. Translating gives CASSQDGGEQFF.

A note on this clonotype: With a much larger clone just one base away, this may be a read error. This sequence joins TRBV3-1 and TRBJ2-7; tentatively, D is TRBD1 (7 bases). Germline-derived CDR1 and CDR2 are LGHDT and YNNKEL (reference sequence). There are 15 residues in the CDR3. V lost 2 bases and J 7 bases, leaving 18 bases between the germline ends. Here the CDR3 DNA reads TGTGCCAGCAGCCAAATGCAGGGGGGCTACAATGAGCAGTACTTC. Protein product: CASSQMQGGYNEQYF.

There are many counts of this clonotype. The CDR3 is CASSPMFPDTQYF. CDR3 coding DNA: TGTGCCAGCAGCCCAATGTTCCCAGATACGCAGTATTTT. The gene calls are TRBV14 and TRBJ2-3; D remains unclear. Trimming removed 4 bases at V and 4 bases at J, with 9 bases between. This CDR3 is built from 13 residues. The germline CDR1 and CDR2 sequences are SGHDN and FVKESK.

The chain has TRBV12-3 or TRBV12-4 and TRBJ2-7, with D uncertain. The CDR3 runs 12 residues. V lost 1 base to trimming and J lost 5 bases, with 6 bases between them. CDR3 coding DNA: TGTGCCAGCAGTTTAGAGGAACACGAGCAGTACTTC. Translating gives CASSLEEHEQYF.

This clonotype was detected a few times. This sequence joins TRBV3-1 and TRBJ2-2; D remains ambiguous. The germline V and J ends were trimmed by 0 bases and 3 bases, with 8 bases remaining between them. CDR1 and CDR2 (germline): LGHDT, YNNKEL (reference sequence). This CDR3 is 15 amino acids long. The CDR3 nucleotides are TGTGCCAGCAGCCAAGACAGGAGCTACACCGGGGAGCTGTTTTTT. Translated: CASSQDRSYTGELFF. Looking up the rest from reference TRBV3-1 and TRBJ2-2 gives the full variable domain: DTAVSQTPKYLVTQMGNDKSIKCEQNLGHDTMYWYKQDSKKFLKIMFSYNNKELIINETVPNRFSPKSPDKAHLNLHINSLELGDSAVYFCASSQDRSYTGELFFGEGSRLTVL.

This sequence joins TRBV9 and TRBJ2-7, with 8 bases lining up with TRBD2. With 0 bases clipped from V and 3 bases from J, the junction kept 8 bases outside the gene matches. This CDR3 is 16 amino acids long. Germline values: CDR1 SGDLS, CDR2 YYNGEE. The CDR3 sequence is CASSVDELAVIYEQYF. DNA for the CDR3: TGTGCCAGCAGCGTAGATGAACTAGCGGTTATCTACGAGCAGTACTTC.

CDR3 nucleotide sequence: TGTGCCAGCAGCTTCCCTGGCGGACGCCTCCACTTT. Translated, it gives CASSFPGGRLHF. The chain links TRBV7-2 to TRBJ1-6; D gene unclear. Trimming shortened V by 3 bases and J by 15 bases, and 12 bases separated the two germline ends. Germline V gene sequence: CDR1 SGHTA, CDR2 FQGNSA. This CDR3 is 12 amino acids long.

As regards this clonotype: This likely traces to a read error, being one base from a far larger clone. The genes are TRBV27 and TRBJ1-6; TRBD1 matches at 7 bases. This CDR3 spans 14 amino acids. V shed 4 bases, J shed 9 bases, and the junction held 6 bases outside the gene matches. CDR1 MNHEY and CDR2 SMNVEV come from the germline V gene (reference sequence). The CDR3 nucleotides are TGTGCCAGCAGTTCGACAGGGAGGGGTTCACCCCTCCACTTT. Protein sequence: CASSSTGRGSPLHF.

This CDR3 is CSARDLGGRGYGYTF. The CDR3 DNA reads TGCAGTGCTAGAGATTTAGGAGGACGTGGCTATGGCTACACCTTC. V is TRBV20-1 and J is TRBJ1-2; no definite D call. The CDR3 spans 15 residues. CDR1 and CDR2 from the germline V gene are DFQATT and SNEGSKA (reference sequence). V shed 0 bases and J shed 4 bases, with 15 bases lying between them.

V is TRBV7-2 and J is TRBJ2-1; D ambiguous. CDR3 length equals 13 residues. CDR1 and CDR2 (germline): SGHTA, FQGNSA. V lost 5 bases to trimming and J lost 7 bases, with 12 bases between them. CDR3 region: CASSGSWANEQFF. The CDR3 bases are TGTGCCAGCAGCGGGTCTTGGGCAAATGAGCAGTTCTTC.

This clonotype has ten or more counts. The CDR3 sequence is CASSARAYEQYF. Written as DNA, the CDR3 is TGTGCCAGCAGTGCCCGGGCCTACGAGCAGTACTTC. The V gene is TRBV28, the J gene TRBJ2-7; D call uncertain. V lost 5 bases, J lost 2 bases, and 7 bases lay in between. Germline V gene lookup returns CDR1 MDHEN and CDR2 SYDVKM. The CDR3 covers 12 residues.

Many counts were recorded for this clonotype. This chain joins TRBV7-2 and TRBJ1-5; D may be TRBD1 (5 bases). The CDR3 is 14 amino acids. The germline V gene has CDR1 SGHTA and CDR2 FQGNSA. Trimming took off 2 bases at V and 7 bases at J, with 12 bases between the two ends. CDR3 nucleotides: TGTGCCAGCAGCTTATGGAGGGGATGGCAGCCCCAGCATTTT. It is translated as CASSLWRGWQPQHF. Supplemented by reference TRBV7-2 and TRBJ1-5, the full variable domain reads GAGVSQSPSNKVTEKGKDVELRCDPISGHTALYWYRQSLGQGLEFLIYFQGNSAPDKSGLPSDRFSAERTGGSVSTLTIQRTQQEDSAVYLCASSLWRGWQPQHFGDGTRLSIL.

This clonotype was seen many times. The rearrangement uses TRBV28 and TRBJ1-6; perhaps TRBD1 as D (5 bases). The V gene lost 2 bases and the J gene lost 9 bases, with 14 bases spanning the gap. Per the germline V gene, CDR1 is MDHEN and CDR2 is SYDVKM. The CDR3 is 15 residues long. CDR3 residues: CASSLTRDVLSPLHF. CDR3 sequence (DNA): TGTGCCAGCAGTTTAACCCGGGACGTCCTTTCACCCCTCCACTTT.

At least ten counts were recorded for this clonotype. V is TRBV12-3 or TRBV12-4 and J is TRBJ2-3; TRBD1 aligns across 7 bases. CDR3 length: 20 residues. With 5 bases clipped from V and 5 bases from J, the junction kept 25 bases outside the gene matches. The chain's CDR3 is CASSTRDSRPKLRVGDTQYF. CDR3 nucleotides: TGTGCCAGCAGTACCCGGGACAGTCGTCCCAAATTGAGGGTGGGAGATACGCAGTATTTT.

With respect to this clonotype: An end of the junction does not agree with germline; a read error may underlie this. The V and J genes are TRBV5-1 and TRBJ2-7; 7 bases align to TRBD1. This CDR3 has 12 amino acids. Germline CDR1 reads SGHRS; CDR2 reads YFSETQ. In DNA form, the CDR3 reads TGCGCCAGCCGCTTAGACAGGGCCGAGCAGTACTTC. This codes for CASRLDRAEQYF.

This chain joins TRBV15 and TRBJ2-5, with TRBD2 matching 14 bases. V lost 3 bases and J lost 3; bases outside the gene matches: 3. CDR1 is LNHNV, CDR2 YYDKDF, per germline (reference sequence). There are 16 residues in the CDR3. The CDR3 loop reads CATSSLGLAGEETQYF. For the CDR3, the DNA is TGTGCCACCAGCAGTTTGGGACTAGCGGGAGAAGAGACCCAGTACTTC.

This clonotype was seen ten or more times. This chain joins TRBV6-2 or TRBV6-3 and TRBJ2-1; D is undetermined. From germline, CDR1 is MNHEY and CDR2 SVGEGT. The CDR3 spans 13 residues. Trimming left V 5 bases short and J 8 bases short, with 13 bases between. The DNA of the CDR3 is TGTGCCAGCAGTGAAGAACTTTTAGATGAGCAGTTCTTC. Translating gives CASSEELLDEQFF.

In this sample, this clonotype turned up many times. The gene calls are TRBV24-1 and TRBJ1-2, with 12 positions matching TRBD1. Looked up from germline, CDR1 is KGHDR and CDR2 is SFDVKD. V lost 3 bases and J lost 4; bases outside the gene matches: 5. This CDR3 is 16 amino acids long. This chain's CDR3 is CATSDGTGGAVYGYTF. The CDR3 DNA follows: TGTGCCACCAGTGATGGGACAGGGGGCGCCGTCTATGGCTACACCTTC.

This clonotype was seen repeatedly, ten times or more. This CDR3 reads CASSLGQANYGYTF. DNA for the CDR3: TGTGCCAGCAGTTTGGGCCAGGCTAACTATGGCTACACCTTC. The V gene is TRBV28, the J gene TRBJ1-2; D is unclear. The V gene lost 3 bases and the J gene lost 0 bases, with 8 bases spanning the gap. Germline V lookup: CDR1 MDHEN, CDR2 SYDVKM. The CDR3 spans 14 residues.

This clonotype was detected many times. The chain combines TRBV15 with TRBJ2-1; 13 bases agree with TRBD2. Trimming cost V 7 bases and J 4 bases; bases outside gene matches: 13. There are 18 residues in the CDR3. The germline CDR1 and CDR2 sequences are LNHNV and YYDKDF (reference sequence). The CDR3, as DNA: TGTGCCACCACCGGGACTAGCGGGGCCCTGCTCCCTTACAATGAGCAGTTCTTC. The encoded protein is CATTGTSGALLPYNEQFF.

Points on this clonotype: Just one base apart from a much larger clone, this may be a read error. The CDR3 sequence is CASSQSRGRAHYERYF. The CDR3 DNA is TGTGCCAGCAGCCAATCGCGCGGGAGGGCACACTACGAGCGGTACTTC. This sequence joins TRBV3-1 and TRBJ2-7; 9 bases map to TRBD2. From germline, CDR1 is LGHDT and CDR2 YNNKEL (reference sequence). CDR3 size: 16 residues.

There are many counts of this clonotype. CDR3 amino acids: CASSSGRAPQETQYF. DNA for the CDR3: TGTGCCAGCAGCTCTGGAAGAGCACCTCAAGAGACCCAGTACTTC. The J gene is TRBJ2-5, the V gene TRBV11-3, with D unresolved. Trimming stripped 4 bases from V and 2 bases from J, with 14 bases between. CDR3 size: 15 residues. Germline CDR1 reads SGHNT; CDR2 reads YENEEA.

At least ten counts were recorded for this clonotype. This chain links TRBV19 with TRBJ1-4; D is ambiguous. This CDR3 is 16 amino acids long. The ends were cut back, 5 bases at V and 3 bases at J, with 16 bases in the middle. CDR1 and CDR2 (germline): LNHDA, SQIVND (reference sequence). The CDR3 coding sequence is TGTGCCAGTAGTCTCCGCGAGCCATTAGCTAATGAAAAACTGTTTTTT. Its translation is CASSLREPLANEKLFF. Based on the CDR3 plus reference TRBV19 and TRBJ1-4, the full variable domain is DGGITQSPKYLFRKEGQNVTLSCEQNLNHDAMYWYRQDPGQGLRLIYYSQIVNDFQKGDIAEGYSVSREKKESFPLTVTSAQKNPTAFYLCASSLREPLANEKLFFGSGTQLSVL.